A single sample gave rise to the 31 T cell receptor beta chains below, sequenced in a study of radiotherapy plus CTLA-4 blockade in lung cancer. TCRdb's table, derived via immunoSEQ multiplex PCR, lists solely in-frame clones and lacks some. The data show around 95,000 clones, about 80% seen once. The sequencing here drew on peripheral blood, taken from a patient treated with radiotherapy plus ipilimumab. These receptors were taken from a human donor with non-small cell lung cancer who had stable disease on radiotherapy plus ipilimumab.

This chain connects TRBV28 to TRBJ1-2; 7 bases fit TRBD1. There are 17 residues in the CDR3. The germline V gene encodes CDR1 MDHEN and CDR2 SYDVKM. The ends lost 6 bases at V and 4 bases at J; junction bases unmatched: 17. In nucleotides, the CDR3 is TGTGCCAGCAGCGCCTTACCCGGGACAGAGGGTTCCTATGGCTACACCTTC. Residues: CASSALPGTEGSYGYTF.

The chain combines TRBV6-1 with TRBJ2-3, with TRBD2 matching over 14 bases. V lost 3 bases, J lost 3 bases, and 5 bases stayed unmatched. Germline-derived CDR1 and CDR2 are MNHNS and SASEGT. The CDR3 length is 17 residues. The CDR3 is CASSETTSGGGTDTQYF. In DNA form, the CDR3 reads TGTGCCAGCAGTGAGACGACTAGCGGGGGGGGGACAGATACGCAGTATTTT.

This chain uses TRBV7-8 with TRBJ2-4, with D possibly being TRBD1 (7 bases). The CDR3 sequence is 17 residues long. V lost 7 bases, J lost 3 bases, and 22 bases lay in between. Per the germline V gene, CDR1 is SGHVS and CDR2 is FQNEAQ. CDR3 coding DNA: TGTGCCAGCACCCTAAGTCCGACAGGGACTGGCAAAAACATTCAGTACTTC. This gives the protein CASTLSPTGTGKNIQYF.

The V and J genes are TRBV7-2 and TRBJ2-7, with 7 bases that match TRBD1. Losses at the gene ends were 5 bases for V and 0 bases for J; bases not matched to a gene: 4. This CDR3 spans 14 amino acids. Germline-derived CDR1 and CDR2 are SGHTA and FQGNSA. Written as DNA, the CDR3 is TGTGCCAGCAGCCCGGACAGGTCCTCCTACGAGCAGTACTTC. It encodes CASSPDRSSYEQYF. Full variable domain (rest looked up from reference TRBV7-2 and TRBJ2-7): GAGVSQSPSNKVTEKGKDVELRCDPISGHTALYWYRQSLGQGLEFLIYFQGNSAPDKSGLPSDRFSAERTGGSVSTLTIQRTQQEDSAVYLCASSPDRSSYEQYFGPGTRLTVT.

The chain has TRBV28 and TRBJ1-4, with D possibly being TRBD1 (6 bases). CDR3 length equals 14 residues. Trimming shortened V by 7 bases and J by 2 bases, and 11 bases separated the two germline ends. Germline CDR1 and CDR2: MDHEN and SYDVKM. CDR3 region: CASTPGATNEKLFF. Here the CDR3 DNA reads TGTGCCAGCACTCCGGGGGCCACTAATGAAAAACTGTTTTTT.

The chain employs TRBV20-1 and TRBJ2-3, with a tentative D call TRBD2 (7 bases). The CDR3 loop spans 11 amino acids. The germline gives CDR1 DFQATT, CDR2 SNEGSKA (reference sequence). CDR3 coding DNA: TGCAATGGGGGGGGCCCAGATACGCAGTATTTT. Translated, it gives CNGGGPDTQYF.

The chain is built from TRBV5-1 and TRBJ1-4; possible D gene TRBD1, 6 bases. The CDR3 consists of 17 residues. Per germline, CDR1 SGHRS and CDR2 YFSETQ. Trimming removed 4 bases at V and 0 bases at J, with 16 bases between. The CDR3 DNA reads TGCGCCAGCAGCGTGGGACACCTGATCGCAACTAATGAAAAACTGTTTTTT. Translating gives CASSVGHLIATNEKLFF.

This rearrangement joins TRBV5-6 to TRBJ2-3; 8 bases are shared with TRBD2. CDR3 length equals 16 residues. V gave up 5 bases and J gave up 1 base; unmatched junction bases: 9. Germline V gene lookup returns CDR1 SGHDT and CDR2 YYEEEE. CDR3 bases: TGTGCCAGCAGTTGGACGTCCGGGAGGGGCACAGATACGCAGTATTTT. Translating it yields CASSWTSGRGTDTQYF.

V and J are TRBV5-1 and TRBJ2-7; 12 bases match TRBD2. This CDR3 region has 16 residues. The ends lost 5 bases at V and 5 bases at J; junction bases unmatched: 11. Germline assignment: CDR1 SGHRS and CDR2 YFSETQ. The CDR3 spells CASSYSSGRALDEQYF. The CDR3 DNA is TGCGCCAGCAGTTATTCTAGCGGGAGGGCCCTCGACGAGCAGTACTTC.

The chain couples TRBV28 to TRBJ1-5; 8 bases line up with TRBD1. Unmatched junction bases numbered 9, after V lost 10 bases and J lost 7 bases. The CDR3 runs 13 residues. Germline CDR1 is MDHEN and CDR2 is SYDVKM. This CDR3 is CAIGDRGKQPQHF. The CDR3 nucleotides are TGTGCCATCGGCGACAGGGGAAAACAGCCCCAGCATTTT.

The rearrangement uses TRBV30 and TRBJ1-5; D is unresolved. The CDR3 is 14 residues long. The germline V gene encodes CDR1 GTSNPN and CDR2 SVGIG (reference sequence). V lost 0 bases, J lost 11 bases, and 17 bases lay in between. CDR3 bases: TGTGCCTGGAGTGTTAGGGCAGGCGGCGAGGCCCAGCATTTT. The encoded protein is CAWSVRAGGEAQHF.

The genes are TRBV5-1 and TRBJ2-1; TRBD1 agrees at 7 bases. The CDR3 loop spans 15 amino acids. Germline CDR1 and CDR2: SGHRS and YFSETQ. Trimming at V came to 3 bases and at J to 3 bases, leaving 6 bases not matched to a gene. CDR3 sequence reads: CASSSTTGYYNEQFF. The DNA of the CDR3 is TGCGCCAGCAGCTCAACGACAGGGTACTACAATGAGCAGTTCTTC.

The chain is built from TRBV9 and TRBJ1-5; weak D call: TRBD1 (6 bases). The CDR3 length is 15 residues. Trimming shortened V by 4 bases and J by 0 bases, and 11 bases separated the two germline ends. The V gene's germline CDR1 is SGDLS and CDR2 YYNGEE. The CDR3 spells CASSRKGGSNQPQHF. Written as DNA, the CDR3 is TGTGCCAGCAGCCGGAAGGGGGGTAGCAATCAGCCCCAGCATTTT.

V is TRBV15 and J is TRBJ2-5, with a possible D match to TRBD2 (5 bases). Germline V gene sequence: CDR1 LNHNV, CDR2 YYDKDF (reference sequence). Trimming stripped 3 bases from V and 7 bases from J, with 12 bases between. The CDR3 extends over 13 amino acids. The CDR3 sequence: CATSRDPAGTQYF. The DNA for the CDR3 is TGTGCCACCAGCAGGGACCCGGCGGGGACCCAGTACTTC. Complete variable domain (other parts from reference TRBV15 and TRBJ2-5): DAMVIQNPRYQVTQFGKPVTLSCSQTLNHNVMYWYQQKSSQAPKLLFHYYDKDFNNEADTPDNFQSRRPNTSFCFLDIRSPGLGDTAMYLCATSRDPAGTQYFGPGTRLLVL.

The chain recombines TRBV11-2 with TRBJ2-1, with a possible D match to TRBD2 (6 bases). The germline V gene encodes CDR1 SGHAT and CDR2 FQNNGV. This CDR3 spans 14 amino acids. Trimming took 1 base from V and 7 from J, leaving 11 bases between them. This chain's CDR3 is CASSLAGVANEQFF. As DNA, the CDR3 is TGTGCCAGCAGCTTAGCGGGAGTTGCGAATGAGCAGTTCTTC. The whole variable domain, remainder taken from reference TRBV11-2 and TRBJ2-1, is EAGVAQSPRYKIIEKRQSVAFWCNPISGHATLYWYQQILGQGPKLLIQFQNNGVVDDSQLPKDRFSAERLKGVDSTLKIQPAKLEDSAVYLCASSLAGVANEQFFGPGTRLTVL.

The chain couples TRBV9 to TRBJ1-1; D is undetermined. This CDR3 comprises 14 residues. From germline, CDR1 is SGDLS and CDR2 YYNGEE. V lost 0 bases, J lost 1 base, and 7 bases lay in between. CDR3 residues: CASSVDASNTEAFF. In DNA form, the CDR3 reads TGTGCCAGCAGCGTAGACGCCTCGAACACTGAAGCTTTCTTT. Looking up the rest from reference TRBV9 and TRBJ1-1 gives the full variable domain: DSGVTQTPKHLITATGQRVTLRCSPRSGDLSVYWYQQSLDQGLQFLIQYYNGEERAKGNILERFSAQQFPDLHSELNLSSLELGDSALYFCASSVDASNTEAFFGQGTRLTVV.

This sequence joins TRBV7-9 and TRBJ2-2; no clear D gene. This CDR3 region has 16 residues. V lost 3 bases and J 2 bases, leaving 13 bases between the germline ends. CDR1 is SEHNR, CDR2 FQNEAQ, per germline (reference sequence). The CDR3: CASSFRGTLNTGELFF. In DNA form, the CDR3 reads TGTGCCAGCAGCTTTCGAGGCACCCTTAACACCGGGGAGCTGTTTTTT.

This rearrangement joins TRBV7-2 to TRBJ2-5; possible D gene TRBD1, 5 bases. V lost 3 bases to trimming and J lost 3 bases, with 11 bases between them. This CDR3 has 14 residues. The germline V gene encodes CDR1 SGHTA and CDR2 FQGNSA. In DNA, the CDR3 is TGTGCCAGCAGCTTGGGTCAGGGAAAAGAGACCCAGTACTTC. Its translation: CASSLGQGKETQYF.

CDR3 protein: CASSFGQVSNEKLFF. The CDR3 DNA reads as TGTGCCAGCAGCTTTGGACAGGTCTCTAATGAAAAACTGTTTTTT. This sequence joins TRBV5-6 and TRBJ1-4; 7 positions match TRBD1. The ends lost 2 bases at V and 3 bases at J; junction bases unmatched: 4. Germline V gene data show CDR1 as SGHDT and CDR2 as YYEEEE. The CDR3 extends over 15 amino acids.

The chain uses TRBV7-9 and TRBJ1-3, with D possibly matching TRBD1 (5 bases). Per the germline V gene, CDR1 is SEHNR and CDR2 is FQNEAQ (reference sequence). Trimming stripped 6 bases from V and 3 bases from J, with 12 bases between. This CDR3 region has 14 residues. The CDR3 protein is CASRPEGHGNTIYF. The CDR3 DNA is TGTGCCAGCAGGCCCGAGGGGCATGGAAACACCATATATTTT. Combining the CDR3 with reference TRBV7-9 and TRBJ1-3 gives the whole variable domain DTGVSQNPRHKITKRGQNVTFRCDPISEHNRLYWYRQTLGQGPEFLTYFQNEAQLEKSRLLSDRFSAERPKGSFSTLEIQRTEQGDSAMYLCASRPEGHGNTIYFGEGSWLTVV.

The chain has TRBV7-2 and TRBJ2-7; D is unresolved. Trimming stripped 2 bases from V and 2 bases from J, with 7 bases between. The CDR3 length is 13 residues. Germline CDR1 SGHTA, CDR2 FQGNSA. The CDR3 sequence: CASSLSPTYEQYF. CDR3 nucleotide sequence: TGTGCCAGCAGCTTATCCCCTACCTACGAGCAGTACTTC.

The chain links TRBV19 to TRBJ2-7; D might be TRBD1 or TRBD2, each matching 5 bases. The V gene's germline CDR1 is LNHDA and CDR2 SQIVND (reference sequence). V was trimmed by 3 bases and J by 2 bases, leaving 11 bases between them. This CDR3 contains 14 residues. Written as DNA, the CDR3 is TGTGCCAGTAGTATCCCCGGGACGGCCTACGAGCAGTACTTC. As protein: CASSIPGTAYEQYF.

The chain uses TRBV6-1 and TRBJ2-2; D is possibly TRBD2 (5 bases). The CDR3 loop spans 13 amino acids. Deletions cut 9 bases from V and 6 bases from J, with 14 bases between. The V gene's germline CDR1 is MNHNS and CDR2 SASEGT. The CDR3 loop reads CASRVGGPGELFF. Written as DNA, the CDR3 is TGTGCCAGTAGGGTTGGCGGGCCCGGGGAGCTGTTTTTT.

CDR3 amino acids: CAWNTGTVDEQYF. CDR3 coding DNA: TGTGCCTGGAATACCGGGACAGTGGACGAGCAGTACTTC. This chain uses TRBV30 with TRBJ2-7; 7 bases align to TRBD1. Per the germline V gene, CDR1 is GTSNPN and CDR2 is SVGIG (reference sequence). The length of the CDR3 is 13 residues. V was pared by 4 bases and J by 5 bases, with 8 bases of the junction left unmatched. Looking up the rest from reference TRBV30 and TRBJ2-7 gives the full variable domain: SQTIHQWPATLVQPVGSPLSLECTVEGTSNPNLYWYRQAAGRGLQLLFYSVGIGQISSEVPQNLSASRPQDRQFILSSKKLLLSDSGFYLCAWNTGTVDEQYFGPGTRLTVT.

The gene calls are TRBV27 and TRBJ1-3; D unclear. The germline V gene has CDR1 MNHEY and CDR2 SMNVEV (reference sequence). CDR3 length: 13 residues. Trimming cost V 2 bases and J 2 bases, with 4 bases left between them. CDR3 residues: CASSLQTGNTIYF. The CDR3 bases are TGTGCCAGCAGTTTACAGACTGGAAACACCATATATTTT.

In DNA, the CDR3 is TGTGCCAGCAGCTCCAGACGAGGGTATAATTCACCCCTCCACTTT. As protein: CASSSRRGYNSPLHF. J is TRBJ1-6 and V is TRBV7-9; no clear D gene. V lost 4 bases and J lost 4, with 11 bases in between. The germline V gene has CDR1 SEHNR and CDR2 FQNEAQ (reference sequence). The CDR3 is made up of 15 amino acids.

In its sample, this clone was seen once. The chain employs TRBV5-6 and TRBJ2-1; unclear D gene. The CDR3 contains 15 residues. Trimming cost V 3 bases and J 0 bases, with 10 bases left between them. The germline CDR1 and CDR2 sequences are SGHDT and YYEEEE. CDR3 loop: CASSSDLSSYNEQFF. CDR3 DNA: TGTGCCAGCAGCTCAGACTTGAGCTCCTACAATGAGCAGTTCTTC.

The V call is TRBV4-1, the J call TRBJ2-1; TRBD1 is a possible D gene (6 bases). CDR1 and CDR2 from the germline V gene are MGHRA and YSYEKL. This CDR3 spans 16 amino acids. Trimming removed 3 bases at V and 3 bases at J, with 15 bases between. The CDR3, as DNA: TGCGCCAGCAGCCATCCCTACAGGGACCTCTACAATGAGCAGTTCTTC. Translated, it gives CASSHPYRDLYNEQFF.

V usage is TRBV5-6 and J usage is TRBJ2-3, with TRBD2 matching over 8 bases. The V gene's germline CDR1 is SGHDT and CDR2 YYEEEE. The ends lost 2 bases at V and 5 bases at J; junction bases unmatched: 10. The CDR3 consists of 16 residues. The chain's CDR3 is CASSFRTSWVGDTQYF. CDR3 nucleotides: TGTGCCAGCAGCTTTCGGACTAGCTGGGTCGGAGATACGCAGTATTTT.

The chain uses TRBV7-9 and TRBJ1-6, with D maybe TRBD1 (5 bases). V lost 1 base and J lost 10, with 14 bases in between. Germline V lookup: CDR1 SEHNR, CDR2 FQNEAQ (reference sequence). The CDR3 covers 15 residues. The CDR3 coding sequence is TGTGCCAGCAGCTTAGATCAGACAGTCGGGTCACCCCTCCACTTT. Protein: CASSLDQTVGSPLHF.

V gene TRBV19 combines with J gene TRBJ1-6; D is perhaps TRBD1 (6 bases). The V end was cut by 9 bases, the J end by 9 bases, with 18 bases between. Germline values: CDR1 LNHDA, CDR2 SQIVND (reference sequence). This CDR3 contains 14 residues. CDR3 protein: CASESQGRGSPLHF. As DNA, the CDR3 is TGTGCCAGCGAATCTCAGGGGAGAGGTTCACCCCTCCACTTT.